The source of this T cell receptor beta chain is a study of monozygotic twins with inflammatory bowel disease. TCRdb re-called the 5' RACE reads; every CDR3 protein appears as one record, without DNA. The ten most abundant clones cover about 2.6% of a sample with fewer than 550,000 distinct CDR3 sequences. Turning to this clonotype: Its antigen is undetermined.

Findings and caveats of the study: Varied immunosuppressive treatments among patients may have increased repertoire variability. Twins with IBD had fewer clonotypes in common with others than healthy twins, particularly during disease activity.

The CDR3 has 12 amino acids. The clonotype was recovered from a human donor with ulcerative colitis or Crohn's disease, or a healthy co-twin of an affected twin (not recorded which). The sequenced sample consisted of blood. V gene TRBV12-3 or TRBV12-4 combines with J gene TRBJ2-7. The CDR3 protein is CASGLNSYEQYF.